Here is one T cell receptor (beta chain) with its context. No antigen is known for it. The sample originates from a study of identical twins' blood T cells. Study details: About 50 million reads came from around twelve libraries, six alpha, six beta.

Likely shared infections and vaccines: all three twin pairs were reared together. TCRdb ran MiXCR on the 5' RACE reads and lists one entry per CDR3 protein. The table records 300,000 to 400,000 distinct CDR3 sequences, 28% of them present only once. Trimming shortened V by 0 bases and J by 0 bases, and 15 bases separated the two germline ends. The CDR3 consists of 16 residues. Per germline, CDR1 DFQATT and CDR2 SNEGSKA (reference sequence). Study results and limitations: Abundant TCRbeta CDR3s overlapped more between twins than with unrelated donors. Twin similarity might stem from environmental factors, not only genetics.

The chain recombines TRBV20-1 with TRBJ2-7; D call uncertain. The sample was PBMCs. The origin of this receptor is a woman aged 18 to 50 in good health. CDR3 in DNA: TGCAGTGCTAGAGATCTCCTGACACCCAGCTCCTACGAGCAGTACTTC. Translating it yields CSARDLLTPSSYEQYF.